The T cell receptor beta chain described here comes from a study of cytomegalovirus exposure and HLA in healthy donors. Per the germline V gene, CDR1 is MDHEN and CDR2 is SYDVKM. The V and J ends lost 5 bases and 2 bases, in that order; junction bases with no gene match: 13. There are 17 residues in the CDR3. Worth noting for this clone: What it recognizes is unknown.

General study findings and limits: Solely CMV serostatus was available to characterize immune exposure.

The PCR had 60 Vbeta and 13 Jbeta primers. TCRdb's copy holds only in-frame clones and misses some; the assay was immunoSEQ multiplex PCR. In the table there are 55,000 or so clones, nearly 85% of which are singletons. Source material: PBMCs. The chain couples TRBV28 to TRBJ2-7, with 9 bases that match TRBD2. This TCR was sampled from a man aged 25 to 45 in good health and CMV-seronegative. The chain's CDR3 is CASSLDWGAGGTYEQYF. Here the CDR3 DNA reads TGTGCCAGCAGTCTCGATTGGGGGGCGGGAGGGACCTACGAGCAGTACTTC.